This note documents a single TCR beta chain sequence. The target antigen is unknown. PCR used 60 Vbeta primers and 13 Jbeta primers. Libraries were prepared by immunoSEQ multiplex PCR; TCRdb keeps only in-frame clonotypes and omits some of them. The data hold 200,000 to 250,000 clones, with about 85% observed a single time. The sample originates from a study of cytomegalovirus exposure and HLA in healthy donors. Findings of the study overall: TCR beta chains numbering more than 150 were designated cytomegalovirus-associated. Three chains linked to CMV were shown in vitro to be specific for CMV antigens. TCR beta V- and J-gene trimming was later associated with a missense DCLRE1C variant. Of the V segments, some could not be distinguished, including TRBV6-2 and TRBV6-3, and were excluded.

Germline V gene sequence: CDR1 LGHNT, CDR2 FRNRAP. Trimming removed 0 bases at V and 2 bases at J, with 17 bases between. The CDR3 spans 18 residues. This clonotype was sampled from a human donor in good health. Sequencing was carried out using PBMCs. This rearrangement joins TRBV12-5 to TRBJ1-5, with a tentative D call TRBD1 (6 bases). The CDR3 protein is CASGLVRDTGKGNQPQHF. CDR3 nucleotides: TGTGCTAGTGGTTTGGTAAGGGATACAGGGAAGGGCAATCAGCCCCAGCATTTT.